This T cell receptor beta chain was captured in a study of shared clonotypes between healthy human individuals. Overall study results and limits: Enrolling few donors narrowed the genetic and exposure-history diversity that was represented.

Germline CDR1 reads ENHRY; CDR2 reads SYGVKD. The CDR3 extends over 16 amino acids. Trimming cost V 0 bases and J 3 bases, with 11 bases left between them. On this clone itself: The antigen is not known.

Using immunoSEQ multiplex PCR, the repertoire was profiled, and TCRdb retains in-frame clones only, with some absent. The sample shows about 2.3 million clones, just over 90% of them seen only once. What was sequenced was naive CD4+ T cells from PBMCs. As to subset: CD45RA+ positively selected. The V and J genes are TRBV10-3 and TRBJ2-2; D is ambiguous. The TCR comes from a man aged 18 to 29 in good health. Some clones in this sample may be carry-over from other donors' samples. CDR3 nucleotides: TGTGCCATCAGTGAGTCTATAGACACCTACACCGGGGAGCTGTTTTTT. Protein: CAISESIDTYTGELFF.